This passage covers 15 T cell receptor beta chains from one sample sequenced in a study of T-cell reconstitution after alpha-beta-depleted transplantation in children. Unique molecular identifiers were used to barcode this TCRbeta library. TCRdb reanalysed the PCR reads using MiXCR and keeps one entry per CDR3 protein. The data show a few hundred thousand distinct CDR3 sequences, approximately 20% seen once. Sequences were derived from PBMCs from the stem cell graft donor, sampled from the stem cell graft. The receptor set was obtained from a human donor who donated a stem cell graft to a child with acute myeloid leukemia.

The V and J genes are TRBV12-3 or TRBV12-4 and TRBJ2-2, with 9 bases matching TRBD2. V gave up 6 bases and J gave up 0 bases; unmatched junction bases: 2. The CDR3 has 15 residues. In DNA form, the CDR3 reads TGTGCCAGCAGGCTAGCGGGATCGAACACCGGGGAGCTGTTTTTT. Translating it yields CASRLAGSNTGELFF.

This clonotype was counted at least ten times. The CDR3: CSARDKRYNEQFF. The CDR3 DNA follows: TGCAGTGCTAGAGATAAGCGATACAATGAGCAGTTCTTC. The chain is built from TRBV20-1 and TRBJ2-1; D ambiguous. V was cut by 0 bases and J by 4 bases, with 7 bases left in between. This CDR3 has 13 amino acids. CDR1 is DFQATT and CDR2 is SNEGSKA in the germline V gene (reference sequence).

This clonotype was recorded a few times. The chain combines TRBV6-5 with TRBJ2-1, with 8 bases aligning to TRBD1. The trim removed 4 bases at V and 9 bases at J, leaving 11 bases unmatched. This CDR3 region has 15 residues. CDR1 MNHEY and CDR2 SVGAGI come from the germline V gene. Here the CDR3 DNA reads TGTGCCAGCAGTTTAAATCTAGGACAGGGCGGTGAGCAGTTCTTC. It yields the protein CASSLNLGQGGEQFF.

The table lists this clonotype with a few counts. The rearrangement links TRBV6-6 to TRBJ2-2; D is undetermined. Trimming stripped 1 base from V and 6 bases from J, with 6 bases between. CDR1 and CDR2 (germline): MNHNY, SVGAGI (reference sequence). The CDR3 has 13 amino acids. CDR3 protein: CASSYYLSGELFF. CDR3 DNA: TGTGCCAGCAGTTACTACTTATCCGGGGAGCTGTTTTTT.

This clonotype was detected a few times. This CDR3 is CASSLDRPRGEQYF. The CDR3, as DNA: TGTGCCAGCAGCCTCGACAGGCCCCGGGGGGAGCAGTACTTC. The J gene is TRBJ2-7, the V gene TRBV7-2; D is tentatively TRBD1 or TRBD2 (6 bases each). The CDR3 spans 14 residues. CDR1 and CDR2 (germline): SGHTA, FQGNSA. The V end lost 5 bases, the J end lost 7 bases, and 18 bases lay between the germline ends.

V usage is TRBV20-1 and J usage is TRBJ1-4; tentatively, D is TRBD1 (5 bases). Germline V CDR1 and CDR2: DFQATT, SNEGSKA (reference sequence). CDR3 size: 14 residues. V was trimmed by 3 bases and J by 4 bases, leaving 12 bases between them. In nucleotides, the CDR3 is TGCAGTGCTAGTCCCAGGGCATATAATGAAAAACTGTTTTTT. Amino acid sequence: CSASPRAYNEKLFF.

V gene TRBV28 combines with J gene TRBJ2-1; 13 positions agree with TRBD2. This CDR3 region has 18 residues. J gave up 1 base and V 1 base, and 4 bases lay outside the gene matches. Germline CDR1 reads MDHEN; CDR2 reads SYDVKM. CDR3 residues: CASSLLSLAGGSYNEQFF. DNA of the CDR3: TGTGCCAGCAGTTTATTGTCACTAGCGGGAGGGTCCTACAATGAGCAGTTCTTC.

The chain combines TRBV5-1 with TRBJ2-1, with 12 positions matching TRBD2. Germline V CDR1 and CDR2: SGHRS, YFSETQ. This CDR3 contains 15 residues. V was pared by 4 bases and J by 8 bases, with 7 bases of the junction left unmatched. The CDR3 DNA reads TGCGCCAGCAGCCTTCTAGCGGGAGGGTCCCATGAGCAGTTCTTC. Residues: CASSLLAGGSHEQFF.

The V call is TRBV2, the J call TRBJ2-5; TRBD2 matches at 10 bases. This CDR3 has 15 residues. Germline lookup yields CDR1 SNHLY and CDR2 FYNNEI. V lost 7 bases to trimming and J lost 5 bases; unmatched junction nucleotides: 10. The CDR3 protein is CASIGLAGVAETQYF. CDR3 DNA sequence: TGTGCCAGCATCGGTCTAGCGGGAGTTGCGGAGACCCAGTACTTC.

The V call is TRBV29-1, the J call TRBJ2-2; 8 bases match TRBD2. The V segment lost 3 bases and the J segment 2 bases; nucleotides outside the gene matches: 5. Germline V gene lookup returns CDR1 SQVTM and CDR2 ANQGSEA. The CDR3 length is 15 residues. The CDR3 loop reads CSVEGLAGNTGELFF. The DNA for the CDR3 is TGCAGCGTTGAGGGTCTAGCGGGTAACACCGGGGAGCTGTTTTTT.

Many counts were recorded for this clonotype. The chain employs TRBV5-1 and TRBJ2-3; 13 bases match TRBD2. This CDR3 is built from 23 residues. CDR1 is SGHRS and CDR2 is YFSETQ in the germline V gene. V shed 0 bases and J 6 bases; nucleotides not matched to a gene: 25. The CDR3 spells CASSLGPHPNRTGLAGVWDTQYF. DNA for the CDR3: TGCGCCAGCAGCTTGGGGCCCCACCCAAATCGGACCGGACTAGCGGGAGTTTGGGATACGCAGTATTTT. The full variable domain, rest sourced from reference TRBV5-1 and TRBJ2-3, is KAGVTQTPRYLIKTRGQQVTLSCSPISGHRSVSWYQQTPGQGLQFLFEYFSETQRNKGNFPGRFSGRQFSNSRSEMNVSTLELGDSALYLCASSLGPHPNRTGLAGVWDTQYFGPGTRLTVL.

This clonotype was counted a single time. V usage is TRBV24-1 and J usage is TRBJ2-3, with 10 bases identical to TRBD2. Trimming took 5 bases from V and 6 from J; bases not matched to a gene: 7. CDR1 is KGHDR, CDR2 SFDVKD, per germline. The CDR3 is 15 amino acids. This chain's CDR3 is CATSGRAGGPDTQYF. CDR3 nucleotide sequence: TGTGCCACCAGTGGCAGAGCGGGAGGGCCTGATACGCAGTATTTT.

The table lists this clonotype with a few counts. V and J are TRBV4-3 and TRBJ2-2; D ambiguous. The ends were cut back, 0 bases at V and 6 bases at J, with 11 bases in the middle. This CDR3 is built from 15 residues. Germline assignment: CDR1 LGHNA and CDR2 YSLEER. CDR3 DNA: TGCGCCAGCAGCCAAGAGTTCACAATCCCCGGGGAGCTGTTTTTT. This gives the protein CASSQEFTIPGELFF.

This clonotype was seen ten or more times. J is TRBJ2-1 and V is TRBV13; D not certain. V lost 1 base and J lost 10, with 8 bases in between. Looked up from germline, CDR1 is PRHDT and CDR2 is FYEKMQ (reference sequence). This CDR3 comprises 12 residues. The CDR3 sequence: CASSLAPEEQFF. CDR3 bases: TGTGCCAGCAGCTTAGCCCCGGAAGAGCAGTTCTTC.

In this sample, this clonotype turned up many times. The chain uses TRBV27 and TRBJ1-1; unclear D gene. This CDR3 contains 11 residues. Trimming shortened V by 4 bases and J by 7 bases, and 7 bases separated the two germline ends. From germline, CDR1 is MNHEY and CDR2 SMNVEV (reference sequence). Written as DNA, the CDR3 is TGTGCCAGCAGTTCACCCCGTGAAGCTTTCTTT. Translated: CASSSPREAFF.